This T cell receptor beta chain came from a study of blood T cell repertoires in COVID-19. Study information: There were acute and convalescent COVID-19 samples, and they came from the United States, Italy and Spain. T cells, B-cell-depleted T cells, or PBMCs provided the cDNA or gDNA that served as material.

The CDR3 sequence is 12 residues long. Germline values: CDR1 MNHEY, CDR2 SVGAGI. In the authors' methods: Estimation of nucleated cell counts was performed using reference gene primer amplification. Sequencing used immunoSEQ multiplex PCR; TCRdb keeps in-frame clones, though not all of them. The DNA gave D and trimming, while V, J and clone size come from that table. The sample has tens of thousands of clones, roughly four fifths seen once. This chain connects TRBV6-5 to TRBJ2-7; a possible D gene is TRBD2 (7 bases). The sample taken for sequencing was peripheral blood. The receptor's source is a woman aged 80 or over with acute or convalescent COVID-19. DNA of the CDR3: TGTGCGACGCGGGGGCGAGGATACGAGCAGTACTTC. This translates into CATRGRGYEQYF.